This T cell receptor (beta chain) was identified during a study of Ad26.COV2.S vaccination and SARS-CoV-2 variants (dated by TCRdb to 2020 to 2023). Background for the entire study: Vaccine-arm donors were drawn from COV1001, a multicentre, randomized, double-blind, placebo-controlled phase I-IIa trial of Ad26.COV2.S in healthy adults. A total of approximately 32 samples were included in the TCR-sequenced set, comprising around 19 Ad26.COV2.S vaccine recipients, 5 placebo recipients and 8 SARS-CoV-2 convalescent individuals. TCRbeta repertoire sequencing served as the tool for gauging how specific and how broad the SARS-CoV-2-reactive T cell receptors were following Ad26.COV2.S vaccination. Blinding of investigators to trial group allocation was maintained during experiments and outcome assessment. Ad26.COV2.S was administered intramuscularly at a dose of 5x10^10 or 1x10^11 viral particles, either as one shot or as two shots given 56 days apart. Participants in the trial were split at random into five groups of five each, receiving low-dose or high-dose Ad26.COV2.S once or twice, or else placebo on both occasions. What the authors observed across the whole study: The study lacked the statistical power to compare responses across vaccine doses or regimens. The authors noted that the TCR breadth and depth analyses may have underestimated total T cell responses. Substantial breadth of spike-specific CD8+ and CD4+ T cell responses was reported after vaccination. Higher spike-specific TCR breadth was observed in Ad26.COV2.S recipients than in placebo recipients (P = 0.0014). Non-spike TCR breadth was comparable between vaccine and placebo recipients, consistent with the vaccine containing only spike.

Comment on this clone: Its antigen target is currently unknown. There are no base qualities to consult, and no much larger clone falls within one base.

CDR1 LNHDA and CDR2 SQIVND are derived from the germline V gene (reference sequence). V has 3 bases trimmed and J has 2 bases trimmed; junction bases matching no gene number 6. Its CDR3 holds 15 amino acids, cysteine through phenylalanine. The read is trimmed to its CDR3 DNA, 45 bases read in frame from base 1. The treatment or condition label for this specimen denotes: around 19 received Ad26.COV2.S at low or high dose, single or two shots; roughly five received placebo; per-sample allocation not given. Repertoires of vaccine and placebo recipients were sequenced from samples collected on day 63 after the first injection. Between 29 July and 7 August 2020, Cohort 1b enrolled some 25 adults aged 18-55 years at one site in Boston, USA. As a vaccine, Ad26.COV2.S was a replication-incompetent adenovirus type 26 vector that expressed a prefusion-stabilized SARS-CoV-2 spike protein derived from the original Wuhan strain.

The immunoSEQ Assay was used to sequence TCRbeta CDR3 regions. After extraction, genomic DNA underwent amplification by bias-controlled multiplex PCR, followed by high-throughput sequencing. The published analysis was carried out like this. To quantify the absolute abundance of every unique TCRbeta CDR3 region, sequences were collapsed and filtered. Usable DNA was measured by amplifying reference genes present in all nucleated cells, and TCRbeta template counts were normalized to that usable DNA to estimate T cell fraction. Repertoire TCRs were annotated as SARS-CoV-2-specific when V gene, CDR3 amino acid sequence and J gene were exactly matched to a known reactive TCR set. The reference SARS-CoV-2 TCR set was derived from MIRA and filtered for enrichment in COVID-19-positive ImmuneCODE repertoires, a step that removed public or cross-reactive TCRs. Using the MIRA antigens, annotated TCRs were further analysed by specific ORF or by position within an ORF. Breadth was defined as the number of annotated unique rearrangements divided by the total number of unique productive rearrangements, and depth was defined as the summed frequency of the annotated unique rearrangements. Two-sided Wilcoxon rank-sum tests were used to compare TCR breadth between groups. TCRdb retrieved this table from immuneACCESS and kept in-frame rearrangements only. Not all clones are present; in checked studies, unresolved V genes account for under half, and no reason is known for the remainder. D and trimming were read from the DNA, whereas the V and J calls and clone size are those reported in that table. The sample includes some 410,000 clones, with around 93% observed a single time. The top ten hold around 1.8% of the sample.

Sequencing was performed on peripheral blood, taken in a trial of Ad26.COV2.S vaccine versus placebo. The chain uses TRBV19 and TRBJ2-5; 7 nucleotides in the junction match TRBD2. The TCR sequence derives from a person aged 18-60 years who received the Ad26.COV2.S COVID-19 vaccine or a placebo. Here the CDR3 is given as CASSIRSSGQETQYF. The nucleotide sequence is TGTGCCAGTAGTATTAGGTCTAGCGGACAAGAGACCCAGTACTTC.